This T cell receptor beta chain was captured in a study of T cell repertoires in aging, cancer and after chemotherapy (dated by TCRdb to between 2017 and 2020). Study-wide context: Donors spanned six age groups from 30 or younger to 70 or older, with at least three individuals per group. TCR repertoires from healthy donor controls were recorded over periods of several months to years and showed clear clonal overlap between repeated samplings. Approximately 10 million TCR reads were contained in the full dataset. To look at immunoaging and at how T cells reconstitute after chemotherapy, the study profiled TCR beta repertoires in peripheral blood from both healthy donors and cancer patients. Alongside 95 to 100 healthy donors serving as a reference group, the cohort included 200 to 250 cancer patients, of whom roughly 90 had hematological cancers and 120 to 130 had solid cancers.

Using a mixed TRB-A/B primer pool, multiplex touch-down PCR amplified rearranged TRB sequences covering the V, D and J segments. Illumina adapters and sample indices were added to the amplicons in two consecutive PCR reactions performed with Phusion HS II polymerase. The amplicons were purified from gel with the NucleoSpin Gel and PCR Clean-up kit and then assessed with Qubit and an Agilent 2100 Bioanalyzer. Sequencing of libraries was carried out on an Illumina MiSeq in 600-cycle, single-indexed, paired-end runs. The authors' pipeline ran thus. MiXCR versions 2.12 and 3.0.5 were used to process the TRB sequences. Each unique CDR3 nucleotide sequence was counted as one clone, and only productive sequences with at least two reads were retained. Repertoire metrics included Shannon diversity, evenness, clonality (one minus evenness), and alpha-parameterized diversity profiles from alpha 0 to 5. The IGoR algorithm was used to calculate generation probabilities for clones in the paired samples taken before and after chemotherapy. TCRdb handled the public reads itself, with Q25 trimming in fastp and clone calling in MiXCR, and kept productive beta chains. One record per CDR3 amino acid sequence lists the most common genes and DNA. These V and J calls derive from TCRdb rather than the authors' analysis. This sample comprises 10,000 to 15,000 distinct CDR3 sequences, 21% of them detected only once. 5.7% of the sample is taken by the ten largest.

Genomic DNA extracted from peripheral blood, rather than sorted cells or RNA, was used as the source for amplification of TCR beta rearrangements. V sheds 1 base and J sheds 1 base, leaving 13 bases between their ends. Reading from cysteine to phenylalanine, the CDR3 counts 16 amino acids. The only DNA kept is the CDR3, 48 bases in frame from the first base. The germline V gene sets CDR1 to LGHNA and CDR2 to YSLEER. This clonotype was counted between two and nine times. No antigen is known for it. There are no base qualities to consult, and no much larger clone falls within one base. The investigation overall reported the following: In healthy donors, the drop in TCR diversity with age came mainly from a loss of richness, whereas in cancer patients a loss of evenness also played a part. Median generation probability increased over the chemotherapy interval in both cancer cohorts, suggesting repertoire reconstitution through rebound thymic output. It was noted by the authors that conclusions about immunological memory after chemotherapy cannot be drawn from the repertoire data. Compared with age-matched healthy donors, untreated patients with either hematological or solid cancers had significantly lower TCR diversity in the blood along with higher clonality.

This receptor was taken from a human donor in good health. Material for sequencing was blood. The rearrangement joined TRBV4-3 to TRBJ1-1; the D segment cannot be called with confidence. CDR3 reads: CASSQAYTGGNTEAFF. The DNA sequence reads TGCGCCAGCAGCCAAGCCTACACGGGAGGGAACACTGAAGCTTTCTTT.